The source of this TCR beta chain is a study of blood T cell repertoires in COVID-19. As for the study in general: T cells, B-cell-depleted T cells, or PBMCs provided the cDNA or gDNA that served as material.

In the authors' workflow: Estimated nucleated cell counts came from reference gene primer amplification. TCRdb's table, derived via immunoSEQ multiplex PCR, lists solely in-frame clones and lacks some. The V and J calls and the clone size are those of that table, but D and trimming were determined from the DNA. The sample has 150,000 to 200,000 clones; around four fifths are singletons. CDR1 is SGHVS, CDR2 FQNEAQ, per germline. Trimming removed 4 bases from V and 6 bases from J; junction bases left unmatched: 6. This CDR3 spans 14 amino acids. This clone was detected only once. Sample: peripheral blood. This chain connects TRBV7-8 to TRBJ2-3, with 8 bases fitting TRBD1. This TCR was sampled from a woman between 65 and 79 years old with COVID-19, enrolled during active disease. In DNA form, the CDR3 reads TGTGCCAGCAGCTGGACAGGGTGGACCGATACGCAGTATTTT. Its protein is CASSWTGWTDTQYF.